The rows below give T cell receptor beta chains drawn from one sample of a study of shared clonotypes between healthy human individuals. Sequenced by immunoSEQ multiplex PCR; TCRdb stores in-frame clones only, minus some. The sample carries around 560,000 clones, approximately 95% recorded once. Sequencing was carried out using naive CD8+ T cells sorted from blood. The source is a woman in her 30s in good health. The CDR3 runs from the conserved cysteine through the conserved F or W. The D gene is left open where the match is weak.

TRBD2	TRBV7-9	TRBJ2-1	CASSPGTTNEQFF	TGTGCCAGCAGCCCCGGGACTACCAATGAGCAGTTCTTC
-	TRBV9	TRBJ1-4	CASSVDEGVNEKLFF	TGTGCCAGCAGCGTAGATGAAGGGGTTAATGAAAAACTGTTTTTT
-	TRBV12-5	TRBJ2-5	CASGLEPTGTYNQETQYF	TGTGCTAGTGGTTTGGAGCCCACCGGGACATACAACCAAGAGACCCAGTACTTC
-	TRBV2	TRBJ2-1	CASSEWERYNEQFF	TGTGCCAGCAGTGAGTGGGAGAGATACAATGAGCAGTTCTTC
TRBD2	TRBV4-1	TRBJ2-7	CASRQRSSGLYEQYF	TGCGCCAGCAGACAACGGTCTAGCGGACTCTACGAGCAGTACTTC
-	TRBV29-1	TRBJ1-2	CSLTDSDGGYTF	TGCAGCTTGACGGACAGCGACGGGGGCTACACCTTC
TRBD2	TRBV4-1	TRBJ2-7	CASRGGLAGGSYEQYF	TGCGCCAGCAGGGGAGGACTAGCGGGAGGCTCCTACGAGCAGTACTTC
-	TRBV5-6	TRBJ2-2	CASSYGAEAGELFF	TGTGCCAGCAGCTACGGGGCAGAGGCCGGGGAGCTGTTTTTT
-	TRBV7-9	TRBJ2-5	CASSLVRGEQETQYF	TGTGCCAGCAGCTTAGTTCGCGGGGAACAAGAGACCCAGTACTTC
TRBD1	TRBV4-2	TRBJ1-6	CASSQRQGGVSPLHF	TGTGCCAGCAGCCAACGACAGGGAGGTGTTTCACCCCTCCACTTT
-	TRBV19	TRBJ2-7	CASSHRQNSYEQYF	TGTGCCAGTAGTCATCGACAGAACTCCTACGAGCAGTACTTC
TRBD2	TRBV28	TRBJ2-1	CASIPNRLAGGPEQFF	TGTGCCAGCATCCCTAACCGGCTAGCGGGAGGGCCTGAGCAGTTCTTC
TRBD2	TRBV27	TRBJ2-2	CASSPLPSGYTGELFF	TGTGCCAGCAGTCCACTACCTAGCGGATACACCGGGGAGCTGTTTTTT
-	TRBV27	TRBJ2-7	CASSLDRSYEQYF	TGTGCCAGCAGCCTTGACAGAAGCTACGAGCAGTACTTC
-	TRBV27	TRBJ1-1	CASSSWGNTEAFF	TGTGCCAGCAGTTCGTGGGGAAACACTGAAGCTTTCTTT
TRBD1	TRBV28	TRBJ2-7	CASRPGTGFYEQYF	TGTGCCAGCAGACCTGGGACAGGGTTTTACGAGCAGTACTTC
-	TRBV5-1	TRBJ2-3	CASSFPGGIDTQYF	TGCGCCAGCAGCTTTCCAGGGGGGATCGATACGCAGTATTTT
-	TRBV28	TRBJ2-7	CASSLDMESSYEQYF	TGTGCCAGCAGTTTGGACATGGAGAGCTCCTACGAGCAGTACTTC
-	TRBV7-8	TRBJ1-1	CASSLVQGRMPEAFF	TGTGCCAGCAGCTTAGTCCAGGGGCGGATGCCTGAAGCTTTCTTT
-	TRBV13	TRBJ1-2	CASSLRGASNYGYTF	TGTGCCAGCAGCTTGCGGGGAGCGAGTAACTATGGCTACACCTTC
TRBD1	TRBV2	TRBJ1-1	CASRPIQGAIEAFF	TGTGCCAGCAGACCTATACAGGGGGCGATTGAAGCTTTCTTT
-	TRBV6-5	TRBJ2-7	CASFGQADYEQYF	TGTGCTAGTTTCGGGCAGGCAGACTACGAGCAGTACTTC